This TCR beta chain was captured by sequencing in a study of T cell responses to AZD1222 COVID-19 vaccine. Broader study findings: Targeting of unmutated variant regions was reportedly seen in nearly half of spike-specific TCRs. Among the donors, most were white British and more were female, and clonal diversity was possibly underestimated.

About this clone: Its antigen is currently unknown.

Only in-frame clones appear in the TCRdb table, and some are missing; sequencing was by immunoSEQ multiplex PCR. The profile shows around 200,000 clones, just over 85% of them singletons. CDR1 KGHSH and CDR2 LQKENI come from the germline V gene. With 8 bases removed from V and 6 bases from J, the gap between germline ends came to 16 bases. CDR3 length equals 14 residues. This sequence joins TRBV18 and TRBJ2-2; D may be TRBD1 (5 bases). This receptor was identified in an adult in good health. The source was peripheral blood, collected on day 0 of AZD1222 vaccination. The CDR3 region is CASAQVDYSGELFF. Written as DNA, the CDR3 is TGTGCCAGCGCACAGGTTGATTATTCCGGGGAGCTGTTTTTT.